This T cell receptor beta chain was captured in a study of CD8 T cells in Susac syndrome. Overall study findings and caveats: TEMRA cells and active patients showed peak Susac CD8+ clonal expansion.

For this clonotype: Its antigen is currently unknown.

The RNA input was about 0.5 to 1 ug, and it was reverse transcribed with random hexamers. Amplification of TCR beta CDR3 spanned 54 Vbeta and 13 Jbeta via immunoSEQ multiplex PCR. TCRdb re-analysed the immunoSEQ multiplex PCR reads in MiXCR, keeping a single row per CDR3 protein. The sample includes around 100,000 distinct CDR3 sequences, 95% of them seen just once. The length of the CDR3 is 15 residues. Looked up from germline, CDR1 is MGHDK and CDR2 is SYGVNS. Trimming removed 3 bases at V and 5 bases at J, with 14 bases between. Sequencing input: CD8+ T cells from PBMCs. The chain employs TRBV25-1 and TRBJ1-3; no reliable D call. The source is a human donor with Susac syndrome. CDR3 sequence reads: CASSDAGKTRNTIYF. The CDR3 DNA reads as TGTGCCAGCAGTGATGCGGGAAAGACCCGAAACACCATATATTTT. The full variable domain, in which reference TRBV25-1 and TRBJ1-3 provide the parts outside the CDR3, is EADIYQTPRYLVIGTGKKITLECSQTMGHDKMYWYQQDPGMELHLIHYSYGVNSTEKGDLSSESTVSRIRTEHFPLTLESARPSHTSQYLCASSDAGKTRNTIYFGEGSWLTVV.